The 28 T cell receptor beta chains reported below all come from one sample, sequenced in a study of early T cells in non-severe SARS-CoV-2 infection. TCRdb ran MiXCR on the 5' RACE reads and lists one entry per CDR3 protein. The sample includes over 25,000 distinct CDR3 sequences, 5.5% to 8% of them seen just once. Material for sequencing was whole blood. These TCRs come from an adult who was a healthcare worker with PCR-confirmed SARS-CoV-2 infection or an uninfected control (not recorded which).

The J gene is TRBJ2-1, the V gene TRBV4-2, with 7 bases that match TRBD2. Germline V gene data show CDR1 as LGHNA and CDR2 as YNFKEQ. The CDR3 has 18 residues. V was clipped by 0 bases and J by 2 bases; unmatched bases: 10. CDR3 DNA sequence: TGTGCCAGCAGCCAAGATCGTCGGCTAGCGGACCCCTACAATGAGCAGTTCTTC. Its protein is CASSQDRRLADPYNEQFF.

This clonotype was found many times. This chain connects TRBV30 to TRBJ2-7; possibly TRBD1 for D (5 bases). The CDR3 extends over 14 amino acids. V was shortened by 3 bases and J by 2 bases, with 14 bases between the two germline ends. Germline-derived CDR1 and CDR2 are GTSNPN and SVGIG (reference sequence). In DNA, the CDR3 is TGTGCCTGGAGCACCGGCAGGGCAGCCTACGAGCAGTACTTC. It yields the protein CAWSTGRAAYEQYF.

This clonotype was detected a few times. V usage is TRBV20-1 and J usage is TRBJ1-1; unclear D gene. Per germline, CDR1 DFQATT and CDR2 SNEGSKA (reference sequence). The CDR3 is 13 amino acids. The CDR3 is CSFHTGRWAEAFF. The CDR3 nucleotides are TGCTCCTTCCACACGGGCCGGTGGGCTGAAGCTTTCTTT.

There are a few counts of this clonotype. The V gene is TRBV10-3, the J gene TRBJ2-7, with 9 bases matching TRBD2. The trim removed 2 bases at V and 7 bases at J, leaving 9 bases unmatched. The CDR3 loop spans 15 amino acids. The germline V gene has CDR1 ENHRY and CDR2 SYGVKD. The chain's CDR3 is CAISEPGLAEEEQYF. The CDR3 nucleotides read TGTGCCATCAGTGAGCCGGGACTAGCCGAGGAAGAGCAGTACTTC.

This clonotype occurred many times. The chain links TRBV6-5 to TRBJ2-6; D gene unclear. The V gene lost 0 bases and the J gene lost 2 bases, with 11 bases spanning the gap. The CDR3 length is 17 residues. CDR1 and CDR2 (germline): MNHEY, SVGAGI. CDR3 sequence: CASSYSLGTPGANVLTF. CDR3 in DNA: TGTGCCAGCAGTTACTCCCTGGGAACCCCTGGGGCCAACGTCCTGACTTTC.

The V gene is TRBV28, the J gene TRBJ1-6, with 7 bases that match TRBD1. Germline V gives CDR1 MDHEN, CDR2 SYDVKM. This CDR3 contains 15 residues. V was pared by 5 bases and J by 10 bases, with 11 bases of the junction left unmatched. The CDR3 region has the DNA TGTGCCAGCAGTCGCGATGACAGGGCCGGGTCACCCCTCCACTTT. Amino acid sequence: CASSRDDRAGSPLHF.

This clonotype was seen at least ten times. V usage is TRBV5-5 and J usage is TRBJ1-5, with 8 positions matching TRBD1. V shed 1 base, J shed 2 bases, and the junction held 2 bases outside the gene matches. This CDR3 is 15 amino acids long. Germline loops: CDR1 SGHKS, CDR2 YYEKEE (reference sequence). CDR3 sequence reads: CASSLTGQGNQPQHF. The CDR3 region has the DNA TGTGCCAGCAGCTTGACGGGACAGGGCAATCAGCCCCAGCATTTT.

The genes are TRBV5-1 and TRBJ2-1; 7 bases match TRBD1. The length of the CDR3 is 15 residues. Germline CDR1 is SGHRS and CDR2 is YFSETQ. Losses at the gene ends were 6 bases for V and 4 bases for J; bases not matched to a gene: 10. The DNA for the CDR3 is TGCGCCAGCACCGAAGGACAGGCGACGTACAATGAGCAGTTCTTC. It encodes CASTEGQATYNEQFF.

The sample holds one count of this clonotype. V is TRBV9 and J is TRBJ2-2, with D unclear. From germline, CDR1 is SGDLS and CDR2 YYNGEE. V was cut by 4 bases and J by 5 bases, with 15 bases left in between. The CDR3 is made up of 15 amino acids. The CDR3: CASSYTPDGTGELFF. As DNA, the CDR3 is TGTGCCAGCAGCTACACCCCTGATGGGACCGGGGAGCTGTTTTTT.

Ten or more counts support this clonotype. V and J are TRBV4-1 and TRBJ2-4, with D possibly TRBD2 on 5 matching bases. The V gene's germline CDR1 is MGHRA and CDR2 YSYEKL. The V gene lost 0 bases and the J gene lost 6 bases, with 12 bases spanning the gap. This CDR3 comprises 15 residues. CDR3 sequence: CASSQDRSGGNIQYF. The CDR3 DNA follows: TGCGCCAGCAGCCAAGACCGCAGCGGAGGAAACATTCAGTACTTC.

This clonotype was detected ten times or more. The V gene is TRBV5-1, the J gene TRBJ2-2; the match to TRBD1 covers 8 bases. Germline assignment: CDR1 SGHRS and CDR2 YFSETQ. Unmatched junction bases numbered 5, after V lost 4 bases and J lost 3 bases. This CDR3 is 15 amino acids long. The CDR3 sequence is CASSLGQGDTGELFF. The CDR3 nucleotides are TGCGCCAGCAGCCTCGGACAGGGAGACACCGGGGAGCTGTTTTTT. Full variable domain (missing parts from reference TRBV5-1 and TRBJ2-2): KAGVTQTPRYLIKTRGQQVTLSCSPISGHRSVSWYQQTPGQGLQFLFEYFSETQRNKGNFPGRFSGRQFSNSRSEMNVSTLELGDSALYLCASSLGQGDTGELFFGEGSRLTVL.

This clonotype was seen repeatedly, ten times or more. The chain links TRBV2 to TRBJ2-2; 9 bases agree with TRBD2. The V gene's germline CDR1 is SNHLY and CDR2 FYNNEI. The CDR3 runs 15 residues. V trimming: 6 bases; J trimming: 1 base; junction bases outside the gene matches: 3. CDR3 sequence: CASRVAGVNTGELFF. Written as DNA, the CDR3 is TGTGCCAGCAGGGTAGCGGGGGTGAACACCGGGGAGCTGTTTTTT.

This chain links TRBV5-4 with TRBJ2-5; D is ambiguous. The germline CDR1 and CDR2 sequences are SGHNT and YYREEE (reference sequence). This CDR3 comprises 13 residues. V lost 4 bases to trimming and J lost 0 bases, with 7 bases between them. CDR3 nucleotide sequence: TGTGCCAGCAGCGGGCAGAACCAAGAGACCCAGTACTTC. Translating gives CASSGQNQETQYF. Full variable domain (remainder filled in from reference TRBV5-4 and TRBJ2-5): ETGVTQSPTHLIKTRGQQVTLRCSSQSGHNTVSWYQQALGQGPQFIFQYYREEENGRGNFPPRFSGLQFPNYSSELNVNALELDDSALYLCASSGQNQETQYFGPGTRLLVL.

This clonotype occurred many times. This sequence joins TRBV7-3 and TRBJ2-1, with 9 bases fitting TRBD1. The V gene end was trimmed by 5 bases and the J gene end by 5 bases; junction bases not matched to a gene: 7. Germline V gives CDR1 SGHTA, CDR2 FQGTGA. The CDR3 contains 15 residues. CDR3: CASSIQGARNNEQFF. The CDR3 DNA is TGTGCCAGCAGCATACAGGGGGCGCGGAACAATGAGCAGTTCTTC.

This clonotype was counted at least ten times. The chain combines TRBV9 with TRBJ2-3; D is ambiguous. The CDR3 has 12 residues. The ends were cut back, 3 bases at V and 7 bases at J, with 9 bases in the middle. Germline CDR1 is SGDLS and CDR2 is YYNGEE. CDR3 sequence reads: CASSAVGNTQYF. The CDR3 DNA reads TGTGCCAGCAGCGCGGTTGGGAATACGCAGTATTTT.

This clonotype was observed a handful of times. V usage is TRBV30 and J usage is TRBJ2-5; 7 positions match TRBD1. Trimming removed 1 base from V and 0 bases from J; junction bases left unmatched: 14. Germline CDR1 and CDR2: GTSNPN and SVGIG (reference sequence). The CDR3 sequence is 18 residues long. CDR3: CAWSARQGFDWYQETQYF. CDR3 in DNA: TGTGCCTGGAGTGCTAGACAGGGCTTTGACTGGTACCAAGAGACCCAGTACTTC.

Many counts were recorded for this clonotype. The rearrangement joins TRBV18 to TRBJ1-1; 9 nucleotides match TRBD1. The CDR3 contains 15 residues. Germline V gene data show CDR1 as KGHSH and CDR2 as LQKENI. The V gene end was trimmed by 2 bases and the J gene end by 4 bases; junction bases not matched to a gene: 5. The CDR3 loop reads CASSPSQQGATEAFF. In nucleotides, the CDR3 is TGTGCCAGCTCACCAAGTCAACAGGGGGCCACTGAAGCTTTCTTT.

Ten or more counts support this clonotype. The rearrangement joins TRBV12-3 or TRBV12-4 to TRBJ1-2, with TRBD1 identical over 10 bases. Trimming took 7 bases from V and 7 from J; bases not matched to a gene: 6. The CDR3 is 13 residues long. Here the CDR3 DNA reads TGTGCCAGCAACCCGGGACAGGGGTTTGGCTACACCTTC. This encodes CASNPGQGFGYTF.

There are a few counts of this clonotype. This rearrangement joins TRBV29-1 to TRBJ1-1; a weak D match, TRBD1 (5 bases). Germline values: CDR1 SQVTM, CDR2 ANQGSEA. With 7 bases removed from V and 3 bases from J, the gap between germline ends came to 15 bases. The CDR3 runs 13 residues. CDR3 amino acids: CSATGLSHTEAFF. The CDR3 DNA is TGCAGCGCTACAGGTCTCTCACACACTGAAGCTTTCTTT. Based on the CDR3 plus reference TRBV29-1 and TRBJ1-1, the full variable domain is SAVISQKPSRDICQRGTSLTIQCQVDSQVTMMFWYRQQPGQSLTLIATANQGSEATYESGFVIDKFPISRPNLTFSTLTVSNMSPEDSSIYLCSATGLSHTEAFFGQGTRLTVV.

At least ten counts were recorded for this clonotype. The chain employs TRBV7-2 and TRBJ2-3; no clear D gene. The CDR3 contains 12 residues. Germline V gene lookup returns CDR1 SGHTA and CDR2 FQGNSA. V was trimmed by 2 bases and J by 5 bases, leaving 5 bases between them. In DNA, the CDR3 is TGTGCCAGCAGCTTAAGGCGAGATACGCAGTATTTT. Translation gives CASSLRRDTQYF.

This clonotype was counted at least ten times. V usage is TRBV15 and J usage is TRBJ2-1, with 8 bases lining up with TRBD2. The CDR3 has 15 residues. CDR1 and CDR2 (germline): LNHNV, YYDKDF (reference sequence). V was pared by 5 bases and J by 9 bases, with 12 bases of the junction left unmatched. The CDR3 loop reads CATSVRLAGRAEQFF. CDR3 sequence (DNA): TGTGCCACCAGCGTCCGATTAGCGGGAAGGGCTGAGCAGTTCTTC.

This clonotype was counted at least ten times. The chain couples TRBV7-9 to TRBJ2-4, with a possible D match to TRBD1 (6 bases). Deletions cut 6 bases from V and 0 bases from J, with 15 bases between. The CDR3 has 16 amino acids. CDR1 is SEHNR and CDR2 is FQNEAQ in the germline V gene (reference sequence). The CDR3, as DNA: TGTGCCAGCAGACCCGACAGGTTACTAGCCAAAAACATTCAGTACTTC. Its translation: CASRPDRLLAKNIQYF.

In this sample, this clonotype turned up many times. The chain employs TRBV7-7 and TRBJ2-5; D possibly uses TRBD1 or TRBD2 (6 bases each). This CDR3 is built from 16 residues. The V and J ends lost 5 bases and 3 bases respectively, with 19 bases between them. Per the germline V gene, CDR1 is SSHAT and CDR2 is FNYEAQ (reference sequence). CDR3 coding DNA: TGTGCCAGCAGCCGGCTGTGGGGGGCCAAAGAAGAGACCCAGTACTTC. Translated: CASSRLWGAKEETQYF.

This clonotype was recorded many times. This chain links TRBV12-3 or TRBV12-4 with TRBJ2-3; 13 bases match TRBD2. J gave up 6 bases and V 2 bases, and 8 bases lay outside the gene matches. The length of the CDR3 is 17 residues. CDR3 sequence (DNA): TGTGCCAGCAGTTTAATCGGACTAGCGGGAGAGTTGGATACGCAGTATTTT. Protein product: CASSLIGLAGELDTQYF.

At least ten counts were recorded for this clonotype. As DNA, the CDR3 is TGCGCCAGCAGCTCAGCCCCGGGTCGCTACGAGCAGTACTTC. This encodes CASSSAPGRYEQYF. The chain employs TRBV5-1 and TRBJ2-7; D ambiguous. The V and J ends lost 3 bases and 3 bases respectively, with 13 bases between them. Germline CDR1 reads SGHRS; CDR2 reads YFSETQ. The CDR3 has 14 amino acids.

This clonotype was detected ten times or more. This chain links TRBV4-2 with TRBJ1-1, with D uncertain. Germline CDR1 and CDR2: LGHNA and YNFKEQ. The V and J ends lost 0 bases and 4 bases respectively, with 9 bases between them. The CDR3 is 14 residues long. The DNA for the CDR3 is TGTGCCAGCAGCCAAGATATGGGGTCCACTGAAGCTTTCTTT. This gives the protein CASSQDMGSTEAFF.

The J gene is TRBJ2-3, the V gene TRBV20-1; 7 bases are a match to TRBD2. The CDR3 runs 14 residues. From germline, CDR1 is DFQATT and CDR2 SNEGSKA (reference sequence). The V gene end was trimmed by 3 bases and the J gene end by 0 bases; junction bases not matched to a gene: 3. CDR3 bases: TGCAGTGCTAGGAGGGAGGGAAGCACAGATACGCAGTATTTT. Its protein is CSARREGSTDTQYF.

This clonotype occurred a few times. In DNA form, the CDR3 reads TGCGCCAGCAGCCGGAGCAGTAGCACAGATACGCAGTATTTT. Its protein is CASSRSSSTDTQYF. The genes are TRBV4-1 and TRBJ2-3; D is uncertain. CDR3 length: 14 residues. Germline loops: CDR1 MGHRA, CDR2 YSYEKL. Trimming removed 4 bases at V and 0 bases at J, with 8 bases between.